This T cell receptor beta chain originates from a study of PD-1 blockade in classical Hodgkin lymphoma (dated by TCRdb to the early 2020s). Study-wide context: Nivolumab dosing was 3 mg/kg intravenously every 2 weeks, continuing until either disease progression or unacceptable toxicity. The study used TCR beta sequencing and CyTOF to define a peripheral blood immune signature of response to PD-1 blockade in classical Hodgkin lymphoma. What the study reported, not specific to this receptor: Baseline diversity similar to that of newly diagnosed patients was observed in trial patients achieving complete response, whereas significantly lower diversity was observed in partial responders and progressors. By C4D1, a significant rise was seen in CD4+ TCR diversity but not in CD8+ TCR diversity (p=0.0027 vs p=0.16), and the rise was most apparent among complete responders (p=0.02). Patients starting nivolumab less than 1 year after ASCT had lower diversity and were excluded from later analyses to avoid confounding by immune reconstitution. The study was limited to a single clinical trial cohort, and causes of repertoire differences, possibly disease activity or prior therapy, remained undefined. Newly diagnosed patients were reported to have lower baseline TCR diversity than healthy donors, and relapsed/refractory patients were reported to have lower baseline TCR diversity still.

The Qiagen DNeasy kit was used to extract genomic DNA from unsorted PBMCs and from the negatively selected CD4+ and CD8+ fractions. Using primers that anneal to V and J segments, immunoSEQ multiplex PCR amplified the TCR beta CDR3 regions. A synthetic immune receptor repertoire was used to minimize amplification bias, and any remaining bias was removed computationally after sequencing. The published analysis was carried out like this. Repertoire diversity was quantified as the Shannon entropy index using custom Python scripts. Unsorted, CD4+ and CD8+ repertoires were examined separately, except in combined analyses, for which CD4+ and CD8+ sequences were merged in silico. A clone counted as expanded when the clone's frequency after treatment rose at least 2-fold relative to C1D1, and clones undetected at baseline were given a pseudocount of 0.5. Clones with 0 or 1 copy at C1D1 were defined as singleton clones, while clones with 2 or more copies were defined as non-singleton clones. Clones expanded in unsorted samples were labelled as CD4+, CD8+ or unknown by matching protein sequences in sorted samples from the same patient. Wilcoxon tests on paired samples were used to test diversity changes from C1D1 to C4D1. TCRdb holds this immuneACCESS table with in-frame rearrangements only. Some clones are missing; in checked studies, unresolved V genes explain under half, and the rest has no known cause. V, J and clone size are those of that table, while D and trimming were read from the DNA. The table for this sample lists some 21,000 clones; roughly 70% of them were counted only once. The ten most abundant clones make up under 25% of the sample.

As to this clone: It has no known antigen specificity. Base qualities are not recorded, but no much larger clone differs from it by a single base.

CDR1 ENHRY and CDR2 SYGVKD were looked up in the germline V gene. Trimming takes 6 bases off V and 1 base off J; junction bases not matched to a gene: 5. Spanning cysteine to phenylalanine, the CDR3 consists of 15 amino acids. Of all the DNA, just the CDR3 is kept, 45 bases in frame from base 1. The time point label, as the study defines it: cycle 4 day 1 (C4D1), after 6 weeks of nivolumab. All trial patients had relapsed after autologous stem cell transplantation, with cohorts A, B and C differing in prior brentuximab vedotin exposure. A total of roughly 60 patients with relapsed/refractory classical Hodgkin lymphoma made up the trial cohort, and each patient's best overall response was complete response, partial response or progressive disease. Single-agent nivolumab was administered to trial patients in the multi-cohort phase II CheckMate 205 trial. Best overall response was determined by an independent review committee according to the 2007 International Working Group response criteria. Trial PBMCs were collected immediately before nivolumab initiation (C1D1) and during therapy at cycle 2 day 1 and cycle 4 day 1. Peripheral blood was collected in 8 mL Vacutainer Cell Preparation Tubes, from which PBMCs were isolated by centrifugation and then cryopreserved.

The chain is made from TRBV10-3 and TRBJ2-3; 9 of the junction bases match TRBD1. Sequencing used peripheral blood mononuclear cells (PBMCs), obtained before the fourth cycle of nivolumab. The sequence was obtained from a human donor with classical Hodgkin lymphoma. The encoded CDR3 is CAISGRDRGTDTQYF. The bases read TGTGCCATCAGCGGACGGGACAGGGGCACAGATACGCAGTATTTT.